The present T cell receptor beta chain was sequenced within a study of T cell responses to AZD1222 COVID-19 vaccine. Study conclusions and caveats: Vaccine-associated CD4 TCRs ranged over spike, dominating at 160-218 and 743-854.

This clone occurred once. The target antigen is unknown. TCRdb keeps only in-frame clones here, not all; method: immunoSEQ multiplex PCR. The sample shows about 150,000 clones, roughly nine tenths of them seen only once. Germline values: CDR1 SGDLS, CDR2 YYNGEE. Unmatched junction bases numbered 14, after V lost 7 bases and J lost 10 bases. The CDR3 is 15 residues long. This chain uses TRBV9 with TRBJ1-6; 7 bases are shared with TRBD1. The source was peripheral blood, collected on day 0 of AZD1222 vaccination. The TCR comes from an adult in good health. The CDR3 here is CASGGTALVDSPLHF. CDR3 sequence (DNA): TGTGCCAGCGGGGGGACAGCACTGGTAGACTCACCCCTCCACTTT.